The clone carrying this T cell receptor beta chain occurred a few times. Its antigen is unidentified. The PCR contained 60 Vbeta and 13 Jbeta primers. Sequencing was performed with immunoSEQ multiplex PCR; in TCRdb, only in-frame clones are kept and a portion is missing. This repertoire shows 95,000 to 100,000 clones, about 70% found once; its top ten account for 1.5% to 2%. The entry originates in a study of cytomegalovirus exposure and HLA in healthy donors. Overall study: Unique TCRs from HLA-typed donors, 75 million to 100 million of them, were held in an early data release. There were some 380 genotyped donors. Of these, 81% fell in the genetic ancestry cluster associated with self-reported Caucasian donors. Findings and limits, study-wide: Later on, a genetic analysis was performed. It linked a missense variant in DCLRE1C with V- and J-gene trimming of TCR beta. One later analysis reportedly identified an Asian-associated ancestry cluster that showed fewer N-insertions than the approximately 700-donor mean.

The germline gives CDR1 SNHLY, CDR2 FYNNEI. V shed 4 bases and J shed 2 bases, with 12 bases lying between them. The CDR3 spans 14 residues. The genes are TRBV2 and TRBJ2-7; TRBD2 is a possible D gene (7 bases). The sequenced material came from PBMCs. This TCR was sampled from a woman aged 40 to 50 in good health and CMV-seronegative. The CDR3 nucleotides are TGTGCCAGCAGTGGAAAGGGGGGGGCCTACGAGCAGTACTTC. Translated, it gives CASSGKGGAYEQYF.